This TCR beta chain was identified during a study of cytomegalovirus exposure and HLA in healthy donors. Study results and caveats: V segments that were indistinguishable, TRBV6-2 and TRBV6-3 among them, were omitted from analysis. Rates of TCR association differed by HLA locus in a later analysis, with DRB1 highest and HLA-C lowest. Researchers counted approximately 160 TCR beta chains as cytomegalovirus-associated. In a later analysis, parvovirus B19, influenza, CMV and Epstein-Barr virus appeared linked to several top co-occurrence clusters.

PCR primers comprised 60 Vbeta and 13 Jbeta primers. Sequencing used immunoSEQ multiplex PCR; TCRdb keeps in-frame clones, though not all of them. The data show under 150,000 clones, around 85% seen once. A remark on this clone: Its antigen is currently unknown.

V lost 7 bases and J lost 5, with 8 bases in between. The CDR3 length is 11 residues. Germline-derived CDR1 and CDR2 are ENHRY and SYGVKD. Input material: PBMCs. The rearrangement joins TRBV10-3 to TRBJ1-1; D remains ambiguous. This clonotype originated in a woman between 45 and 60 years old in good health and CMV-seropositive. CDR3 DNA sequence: TGTGCCATCACGGCCGGGACTGAAGCTTTCTTT. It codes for CAITAGTEAFF.